This TCR beta chain was captured in a study of cytomegalovirus exposure and HLA in healthy donors. Study summary: Early released data comprised around 85 million unique TCRs from HLA-typed donors. Study conclusions and caveats: Later analysis suggested most CMV-associated TCR beta chains were HLA-restricted. In a later analysis, DRB1 alleles had the most associated TCRs; HLA-C alleles the fewest. Under in vitro conditions, a few CMV-associated chains were confirmed as specific for CMV antigens.

Researchers ran the PCR with 60 Vbeta and 13 Jbeta primers. Here immunoSEQ multiplex PCR was the method, and the copy in TCRdb shows in-frame clones only, minus some. Its table lists about 130,000 clones. The ends lost 4 bases at V and 5 bases at J; junction bases unmatched: 6. The CDR3 contains 15 residues. Germline V lookup: CDR1 SGDLS, CDR2 YYNGEE. Remarks on this clone: Antigen: not known.

The source material was PBMCs. The chain combines TRBV9 with TRBJ1-4; 9 bases match TRBD1. This receptor was identified in a woman between 55 and 75 years old in good health and CMV-seronegative. The CDR3 is CASSSIGTGNEKLFF. The CDR3 DNA sequence: TGTGCCAGCAGCAGTATAGGGACAGGGAATGAAAAACTGTTTTTT.